This passage covers 26 T cell receptor beta chains from one sample sequenced in a study of CD4 and CD8 cells across lung adenocarcinoma regions. TCRdb independently ran MiXCR on the PCR reads; one entry per CDR3 protein. The sample gives approximately 8,800 distinct CDR3 sequences, roughly 50% of which show up once; less than 20% is in the top ten. The sample consisted of CD8+ T cells from the center of a lung tumor. The receptors derive from a female donor with lung adenocarcinoma. The CD4 and CD8 labels of this study may be unreliable.

The chain recombines TRBV7-2 with TRBJ2-1, with 11 bases identical to TRBD2. The germline V gene has CDR1 SGHTA and CDR2 FQGNSA. The length of the CDR3 is 17 residues. Unmatched junction bases numbered 10, after V lost 4 bases and J lost 5 bases. The CDR3 DNA reads TGTGCCAGCAGCTCCAAGACCGGGACTAGCGGAAACAATGAGCAGTTCTTC. Translating it yields CASSSKTGTSGNNEQFF.

The V gene is TRBV4-2, the J gene TRBJ2-1; the D is unclear. CDR1 LGHNA and CDR2 YNFKEQ come from the germline V gene. This CDR3 is built from 12 residues. V was cut by 1 base and J by 2 bases, with 0 bases left in between. The CDR3 coding sequence is TGTGCCAGCAGCCAAGCCTACAATGAGCAGTTCTTC. Its protein is CASSQAYNEQFF.

This clonotype is termed medium-sized. The chain links TRBV7-2 to TRBJ1-1; D uncertain. V gave up 5 bases and J gave up 0 bases, with 10 bases separating them. CDR3 length: 14 residues. From germline, CDR1 is SGHTA and CDR2 FQGNSA. The CDR3 region has the DNA TGTGCCAGCAGCCTAGAAGTGGTGAACACTGAAGCTTTCTTT. Amino acid sequence: CASSLEVVNTEAFF.

On this clonotype itself: At one end, the junction sequence differs from germline, possibly due to a read error. The V gene is TRBV7-2, the J gene TRBJ2-3; D gene ambiguous. The germline V gene has CDR1 SGHTA and CDR2 FQGNSA. This CDR3 contains 12 residues. In DNA, the CDR3 is TGTGCCAGCAGCCCATTCACAGATACGCAGGTATTT. As protein: CASSPFTDTQVF.

As concerns this clonotype: Sequence at one end of the junction differs from germline and may be a read error. The rearrangement joins TRBV12-3 or TRBV12-4 to TRBJ2-3; D remains ambiguous. The CDR3 has 15 residues. This CDR3 reads CARGLLAELTDTQYF. The CDR3 DNA reads as TGTGCCAGGGGTTTATTGGCGGAGCTAACAGATACGCAGTACTTT.

In DNA form, the CDR3 reads TGTGCCACCAGTGAGGGGAGGGGGGGCCGAAGCACAGAGACCCAGTATTTT. Amino acids: CATSEGRGGRSTETQYF. The chain recombines TRBV24-1 with TRBJ2-3; D possibly corresponds to TRBD2 (7 bases). CDR1 is KGHDR and CDR2 is SFDVKD in the germline V gene. The CDR3 runs to 17 residues. V was cut by 4 bases and J by 12 bases, with 28 bases left in between.

In its sample, this clonotype was seen many times. The CDR3 DNA sequence: TGTGCCAGCAGTGAAATACAGGGGTCCCACAATGAGCAGTTCTTC. This translates into CASSEIQGSHNEQFF. V and J are TRBV6-1 and TRBJ2-1, with 7 positions matching TRBD1. Trimming took 2 bases from V and 5 from J; bases not matched to a gene: 6. The CDR3 sequence is 15 residues long. The V gene's germline CDR1 is MNHNS and CDR2 SASEGT.

The chain is built from TRBV7-9 and TRBJ2-1; TRBD2 matches at 8 bases. Germline trimming cut 4 bases from V and 13 bases from J; bases unmatched to any gene: 18. The germline V gene encodes CDR1 SEHNR and CDR2 FQNEAQ (reference sequence). The CDR3 length is 16 residues. The CDR3 sequence is CASSSRGTRRQETQFF. The CDR3 DNA is TGTGCCAGCAGCTCCCGGGGGACTAGGAGACAAGAGACCCAGTTCTTC.

The gene calls are TRBV7-6 and TRBJ2-4; possible D gene TRBD1, 6 bases. The germline V and J ends were trimmed by 3 bases and 13 bases, with 22 bases remaining between them. Germline V lookup: CDR1 SGHVS, CDR2 FNYEAQ. The CDR3 spans 15 residues. The CDR3 nucleotides are TGTGCCAGCAGCTTCGAGGGGGACGCCCCAGATACCCAGTACTTC. This sequence encodes CASSFEGDAPDTQYF.

This clonotype appeared many times. V gene TRBV7-2 combines with J gene TRBJ1-5; unclear D gene. This CDR3 contains 15 residues. In germline, CDR1 is SGHTA, CDR2 FQGNSA. Deletions cut 1 base from V and 2 bases from J, with 9 bases between. As DNA, the CDR3 is TGTGCCAGCAGCTTAGTCCGGAGTGGCAATCAGCCCCAGCATTTT. It is translated as CASSLVRSGNQPQHF.

Comment on this clonotype: At one end, the junction sequence differs from germline, possibly due to a read error. The rearrangement uses TRBV6-1 and TRBJ2-4; tentatively, D is TRBD1 (5 bases). The germline CDR1 and CDR2 sequences are MNHNS and SASEGT. The CDR3 runs 11 residues. CDR3 amino acids: CASGATDIQYF. The CDR3 nucleotides read TGTGCCAGTGGAGCGACAGATATTCAGTATTTC.

This clonotype was picked up a small number of times. The rearrangement uses TRBV7-2 and TRBJ2-7; 12 nucleotides align to TRBD2. The junction had 5 bases not matched to a gene; V was cut back by 5 bases and J by 6 bases. Germline V CDR1 and CDR2: SGHTA, FQGNSA. The CDR3 sequence is 14 residues long. The DNA for the CDR3 is TGTGCCAGCAGCCCAAGACTAGCGGGAGCCGAGCAGTACTTC. Translated, it gives CASSPRLAGAEQYF.

This clonotype is judged medium-sized. This chain connects TRBV7-2 to TRBJ2-3; D is ambiguous. Germline lookup yields CDR1 SGHTA and CDR2 FQGNSA. The CDR3 totals 13 residues. V gave up 5 bases and J gave up 3 bases, with 9 bases separating them. This CDR3 is CASSRFGTDTQYF. The CDR3 nucleotides read TGTGCCAGCAGCCGCTTTGGGACAGATACGCAGTATTTT.

Turning to this clonotype: A junction boundary mismatches the germline segment, possibly from a read error. The chain links TRBV10-1 to TRBJ2-4, with D perhaps given as TRBD1 or TRBD2 (5 bases each). Germline CDR1 is WNHNN and CDR2 is SYGVQD (reference sequence). The CDR3 contains 15 residues. The CDR3 here is CASSPGLGAEDTQYF. In DNA form, the CDR3 reads TGCGCCAGCAGCCCGGGGCTGGGAGCCGAAGATACTCAGTATTTC.

This clonotype is medium-sized. The V call is TRBV11-2, the J call TRBJ2-1; D may be TRBD2 (6 bases). The germline V gene has CDR1 SGHAT and CDR2 FQNNGV. With 3 bases removed from V and 10 bases from J, the gap between germline ends came to 19 bases. The CDR3 has 15 residues. The CDR3 DNA reads TGTGCCAGCAGCTTGGCCCGCGGGGCAGCCTACGAGCAGTTCTTC. It codes for CASSLARGAAYEQFF.

In the case of this clonotype: The DNA is left out, because the CDR3 cannot be placed on it with certainty; the CDR3 is given as TCRdb lists it. The chain employs TRBV11-2 and TRBJ2-5; the table's D gene call, TRBD1, was not cross checked with the DNA. The CDR3 is 15 amino acids in total, end residues counted. Germline V gene data show CDR1 as SGHAT and CDR2 as FQNNGV. CDR3 loop: CASSFGGGAINIQYF.

This clonotype is medium-sized within its sample. Germline and junction disagree at one end, which may indicate a read error. The genes are TRBV7-2 and TRBJ2-7, with 12 bases that match TRBD2. From germline, CDR1 is SGHTA and CDR2 FQGNSA. The CDR3 is 16 residues long. The CDR3 bases are TGTGCCAGCAGGGGACCCGGGACTAGCGGGTCCTCCGAGCAGTACTTC. This encodes CASRGPGTSGSSEQYF. Using reference TRBV7-2 and TRBJ2-7 for the parts outside the CDR3, the full variable domain is GAGVSQSPSNKVTEKGKDVELRCDPISGHTALYWYRQSLGQGLEFLIYFQGNSAPDKSGLPSDRFSAERTGGSVSTLTIQRTQQEDSAVYLCASRGPGTSGSSEQYFGPGTRLTVT.

This clonotype was counted ten times or more. This chain connects TRBV6-1 to TRBJ1-1; tentative D call: TRBD1 (5 bases). Germline V lookup: CDR1 MNHNS, CDR2 SASEGT. Trimming removed 7 bases from V and 1 base from J, with 13 bases in between. The CDR3 is 14 residues long. CDR3 coding DNA: TGTGCCAGCACCCCCGGGACTACGAACACTGAAGCTTTCTTT. This gives the protein CASTPGTTNTEAFF.

V is TRBV20-1 and J is TRBJ2-2, with 7 bases fitting TRBD2. V lost 0 bases and J lost 1; bases outside the gene matches: 5. This CDR3 contains 16 residues. Germline assignment: CDR1 DFQATT and CDR2 SNEGSKA (reference sequence). The CDR3 spells CSARETGLQNTGELFF. CDR3 in DNA: TGCAGTGCTAGAGAAACGGGACTACAGAACACCGGGGAGCTGTTTTTT.

Sample share makes this clonotype large. V and J are TRBV7-2 and TRBJ2-7, with a weak D call TRBD2 (5 bases). The CDR3 is 15 amino acids. Between the trimmed V and J ends, which lost 0 bases and 3 bases, there was a span of 12 bases. CDR1 is SGHTA and CDR2 is FQGNSA in the germline V gene. CDR3 loop: CASSLAGRGSYEQYF. Here the CDR3 DNA reads TGTGCCAGCAGCTTAGCAGGTCGGGGAAGCTACGAGCAGTACTTC.

This clonotype was recorded many times. The chain links TRBV7-8 to TRBJ2-5; no reliable D call. Germline V gives CDR1 SGHVS, CDR2 FQNEAQ. CDR3 size: 14 residues. The germline V and J ends were trimmed by 3 bases and 1 base, with 9 bases remaining between them. The CDR3 is CASSFRRPQETQYF. The CDR3 DNA is TGTGCCAGCAGCTTCCGACGGCCCCAAGAGACCCAGTACTTC.

The V gene is TRBV7-2, the J gene TRBJ2-1; no reliable D call. Germline CDR1 and CDR2: SGHTA and FQGNSA. This CDR3 has 13 residues. V was cut by 3 bases and J by 9 bases, with 12 bases left in between. In DNA, the CDR3 is TGTGCCAGCAGCTTTTTAGACACATCTGAGCAGTTCTTC. Its protein is CASSFLDTSEQFF.

The chain combines TRBV6-1 with TRBJ2-4; TRBD2 is a possible D gene (6 bases). V was clipped by 11 bases and J by 0 bases, with 14 bases between them. The CDR3 runs to 14 residues. The germline gives CDR1 MNHNS, CDR2 SASEGT. In DNA form, the CDR3 reads TGTGCCGGCATCCGGGGACTAGCCAAAAACATTCAGTACTTC. Its protein product is CAGIRGLAKNIQYF.

The V call is TRBV10-2, the J call TRBJ2-3; a weak D match, TRBD2 (5 bases). This CDR3 has 11 amino acids. Trimming took off 11 bases at V and 12 bases at J, with 18 bases between the two ends. Germline CDR1 and CDR2: WSHSY and SAAADI. Written as DNA, the CDR3 is TGCGCCGGCGGAGCGGCAGAGACCCAGTATTTT. Translation gives CAGGAAETQYF.

The count of this clonotype is one. Mismatch with germline at one junction end may stem from a read error. The chain joins TRBV6-4 to TRBJ2-2; possible D gene TRBD1, 5 bases. CDR3 length: 14 residues. CDR1 MRHNA and CDR2 SNTAGT come from the germline V gene. The CDR3 is CASSDPTATEKLYF. CDR3 sequence (DNA): TGTGCCAGCAGTGACCCGACAGCCACCGAGAAGCTGTATTTT.

This clonotype is judged medium-sized. The chain employs TRBV6-6 and TRBJ2-7; D is tentatively TRBD1 or TRBD2 (5 bases each). The CDR3 has 13 residues. CDR1 and CDR2 from the germline V gene are MNHNY and SVGAGI (reference sequence). Trimming stripped 4 bases from V and 3 bases from J, with 10 bases between. This CDR3 is CASSWDEGYEQYF. The CDR3 DNA follows: TGTGCCAGCAGTTGGGACGAGGGCTACGAGCAGTACTTC.